The clone carrying this T cell receptor (beta chain) was recorded at least ten times. Its antigen is unidentified. TCRdb re-derived calls from the reads in MiXCR, one entry per CDR3 protein. This sample yields around 170,000 distinct CDR3 sequences, of which approximately 17% are seen a single time; roughly a sixth belongs to the top ten. The sample originates from a study of T cell repertoires in cytomegalovirus infection. Study outcomes and limitations: HLA-C-restricted, CMV-specific TCR beta clonotypes were dominant ex vivo.

This clonotype was obtained from a human donor in good health (CMV status not recorded). Some clones in this sample may be carry-over from other donors' samples. Sequenced input: CD8+ T cells from PBMCs.

CDR3 DNA sequence: TGTGCCAGCAGCTTAGGTTCGGGTTACGAGCAGTACTTC. This sequence encodes CASSLGSGYEQYF. The rearrangement joins TRBV7-2 to TRBJ2-7; D remains ambiguous. From germline, CDR1 is SGHTA and CDR2 FQGNSA. The CDR3 runs 13 residues. The V end was cut by 1 base, the J end by 4 bases, with 8 bases between.